The rows below give T cell receptor beta chains drawn from one sample of a study of beta chain features in type 1 diabetes. Clones were read by immunoSEQ multiplex PCR, and TCRdb kept only the in-frame ones, dropping some. The repertoire holds under 850,000 clones, with 13% as singletons. The sequenced sample consisted of naive CD4+ T cells from blood. Receptors originate from a man aged 18 to 30 with type 1 diabetes. CDR3s include the opening cysteine and the closing phenylalanine or tryptophan. The order of the fields is clone size, J gene, V gene, D gene, CDR3 DNA, CDR3 protein. The D gene is left open where the match is weak. A clone size is listed for some rows: how often the clone was seen (once, few, many), or a class if it is expanded.

clone_size: .; j_call: TRBJ2-7; v_call: TRBV6-5; d_call: .; cdr3_nt: TGTGCCAGCAGCATATTGGGTCCCAGCTCCTACGAGCAGTACTTC; cdr3_aa: CASSILGPSSYEQYF
clone_size: .; j_call: TRBJ1-1; v_call: TRBV9; d_call: .; cdr3_nt: TGTGCCAGCAGCGTAGCTGGGGCCCGGGGCCCAGGCGGCACTGAAGCTTTCTTT; cdr3_aa: CASSVAGARGPGGTEAFF
clone_size: few; j_call: TRBJ2-7; v_call: TRBV29-1; d_call: TRBD1; cdr3_nt: TGCAGCGTTTCTGACAGGGCGATCTACGAGCAGTACTTC; cdr3_aa: CSVSDRAIYEQYF
clone_size: .; j_call: TRBJ2-7; v_call: TRBV11-2; d_call: TRBD1; cdr3_nt: TGTGCCAGCAGGCGAGCCGGGACAGGGTCCTACGAGCAGTACTTC; cdr3_aa: CASRRAGTGSYEQYF
clone_size: few; j_call: TRBJ1-1; v_call: TRBV7-9; d_call: .; cdr3_nt: TGTGCCAGCAGCTTAGACGGAGTAAACACTGAAGCTTTCTTT; cdr3_aa: CASSLDGVNTEAFF
clone_size: .; j_call: TRBJ1-2; v_call: TRBV19; d_call: TRBD1; cdr3_nt: TGTGCCAGTGGACAGGGCGGCTATGGCTACACCTTC; cdr3_aa: CASGQGGYGYTF
clone_size: few; j_call: TRBJ2-7; v_call: TRBV4-1; d_call: TRBD2; cdr3_nt: TGCGCCAGCAGCCGGGCAGCTAGCGGGGGCCCTTACGAGCAGTACTTC; cdr3_aa: CASSRAASGGPYEQYF
clone_size: .; j_call: TRBJ1-1; v_call: TRBV7-8; d_call: .; cdr3_nt: TGTGCCAGCAGCTTAGGACAGTACACTGAAGCTTTCTTT; cdr3_aa: CASSLGQYTEAFF
clone_size: .; j_call: TRBJ1-4; v_call: TRBV27; d_call: .; cdr3_nt: TGTGCCAGCAGTTGGCAGGGAGCTAATGAAAAACTGTTTTTT; cdr3_aa: CASSWQGANEKLFF
clone_size: few; j_call: TRBJ1-2; v_call: TRBV25-1; d_call: .; cdr3_nt: TGTGCCAGCAGTGGGCAGGGTATAGGGGGCTACACCTTC; cdr3_aa: CASSGQGIGGYTF
clone_size: few; j_call: TRBJ1-1; v_call: TRBV2; d_call: .; cdr3_nt: TGTGCCAGCATGGGGGTTAAGGGAAGAGTGGCTGAAGCTTTCTTT; cdr3_aa: CASMGVKGRVAEAFF
clone_size: few; j_call: TRBJ1-5; v_call: TRBV9; d_call: .; cdr3_nt: TGTGCCAGCAGCGACGGATTGCCGGGTAGCAATCAGCCCCAGCATTTT; cdr3_aa: CASSDGLPGSNQPQHF
clone_size: .; j_call: TRBJ2-6; v_call: TRBV21-1; d_call: .; cdr3_nt: TGTGCCAGCAGCCGGGACAGGGGCCAATCTGGGGCCAACGTCCTGACTTTC; cdr3_aa: CASSRDRGQSGANVLTF
clone_size: .; j_call: TRBJ1-5; v_call: TRBV7-2; d_call: .; cdr3_nt: TGTGCCAGCAGCTTATATGGGGGTGGCAATCAGCCCCAGCATTTT; cdr3_aa: CASSLYGGGNQPQHF
clone_size: few; j_call: TRBJ2-1; v_call: TRBV30; d_call: TRBD1; cdr3_nt: TGTGCCTGGACCAAGACAGGGGGAACCTACAATGAGCAGTTCTTC; cdr3_aa: CAWTKTGGTYNEQFF
clone_size: few; j_call: TRBJ1-5; v_call: TRBV6-6; d_call: .; cdr3_nt: TGTGCCAGCAAATGGGGCCAGGGAGGCAATCAGCCCCAGCATTTT; cdr3_aa: CASKWGQGGNQPQHF
clone_size: .; j_call: TRBJ2-7; v_call: TRBV6-5; d_call: TRBD1; cdr3_nt: TGTGCCAGCAGCCAACGGCAGGGGGTCTACGAGCAGTACTTC; cdr3_aa: CASSQRQGVYEQYF
clone_size: .; j_call: TRBJ2-5; v_call: TRBV29-1; d_call: TRBD2; cdr3_nt: TGCAGCGTCGGGAGGGGGGCAGAGGAGACCCAGTACTTC; cdr3_aa: CSVGRGAEETQYF
clone_size: .; j_call: TRBJ2-1; v_call: TRBV5-1; d_call: .; cdr3_nt: TGCGCCAGCAGCCTTAGTGGACAGTCTGAGCAGTTCTTC; cdr3_aa: CASSLSGQSEQFF
clone_size: .; j_call: TRBJ2-7; v_call: TRBV28; d_call: TRBD1; cdr3_nt: TGTGCCAGCCAGATTACAGGGGGAGCCTACGAGCAGTACTTC; cdr3_aa: CASQITGGAYEQYF
clone_size: .; j_call: TRBJ2-1; v_call: TRBV2; d_call: TRBD1; cdr3_nt: TGTGCCAGCAGAGACCCCGGGACAGGGGGCTCCTACAATGAGCAGTTCTTC; cdr3_aa: CASRDPGTGGSYNEQFF
clone_size: .; j_call: TRBJ2-1; v_call: TRBV7-8; d_call: TRBD1; cdr3_nt: TGTGCCAGCAGCTTAGGGGGACAGGGGTGGAATGAGCAGTTCTTC; cdr3_aa: CASSLGGQGWNEQFF
clone_size: few; j_call: TRBJ1-4; v_call: TRBV10-1; d_call: .; cdr3_nt: TGCGCCAGCAGTGCCGCGGGGGCCCGGGAAAAACTGTTTTTT; cdr3_aa: CASSAAGAREKLFF
clone_size: .; j_call: TRBJ2-5; v_call: TRBV18; d_call: TRBD2; cdr3_nt: TGTGCCAGCTCACCGGGGTTGAGACTAGCGGTCCAAGAGACCCAGTACTTC; cdr3_aa: CASSPGLRLAVQETQYF
clone_size: .; j_call: TRBJ1-5; v_call: TRBV15; d_call: .; cdr3_nt: TGTGCCACCAGCAGGGCCGAGTCGGCAGGTAATCAGCCCCAGCATTTT; cdr3_aa: CATSRAESAGNQPQHF
clone_size: .; j_call: TRBJ1-2; v_call: TRBV30; d_call: .; cdr3_nt: TGTGCCTGGAGTGGACAGACGGCTAACTATGGCTACACCTTC; cdr3_aa: CAWSGQTANYGYTF
clone_size: few; j_call: TRBJ2-5; v_call: TRBV5-1; d_call: .; cdr3_nt: TGCGCCAGCAGCATCGGAGCTAGCACTGGGGGGGAGACCCAGTACTTC; cdr3_aa: CASSIGASTGGETQYF
clone_size: .; j_call: TRBJ1-6; v_call: TRBV25-1; d_call: TRBD1; cdr3_nt: TGTGCCAGCACTGGACAGGGTAATTCACCCCTCCACTTT; cdr3_aa: CASTGQGNSPLHF
clone_size: .; j_call: TRBJ1-4; v_call: TRBV28; d_call: TRBD1; cdr3_nt: TGTGCCACCCACCCGCCGGAGACAGGGGAAAACGTTGCAACTAATGAAAAACTGTTTTTT; cdr3_aa: CATHPPETGENVATNEKLFF
clone_size: few; j_call: TRBJ1-2; v_call: TRBV10-3; d_call: .; cdr3_nt: TGTGCCATCAGTTCTCAGGACGGCGTGGGGTATGGCTACACCTTC; cdr3_aa: CAISSQDGVGYGYTF
clone_size: few; j_call: TRBJ2-1; v_call: TRBV5-1; d_call: .; cdr3_nt: TGCGCCAGCAGCTTGGCTTTCAATGAGCAGTTCTTC; cdr3_aa: CASSLAFNEQFF
clone_size: few; j_call: TRBJ1-1; v_call: TRBV30; d_call: TRBD1; cdr3_nt: TGTGCCTGGAGTTTTTCTGGGACAGGGGCCCCTGCTTTCTTT; cdr3_aa: CAWSFSGTGAPAFF
clone_size: few; j_call: TRBJ2-3; v_call: TRBV27; d_call: TRBD2; cdr3_nt: TGTGCCAGCAGTTTACGGACTCGCGGGGGGACAGATACGCAGTATTTT; cdr3_aa: CASSLRTRGGTDTQYF
clone_size: .; j_call: TRBJ1-2; v_call: TRBV2; d_call: .; cdr3_nt: TGTGCCAGCGCCGAAAGGGGGAACTATGGCTACACCTTC; cdr3_aa: CASAERGNYGYTF
clone_size: .; j_call: TRBJ2-1; v_call: TRBV30; d_call: .; cdr3_nt: TGTGCCTTTGGGACGGACAATGAGCAGTTCTTC; cdr3_aa: CAFGTDNEQFF
clone_size: few; j_call: TRBJ1-3; v_call: TRBV7-9; d_call: .; cdr3_nt: TGTGCCAGCAGCTTAGCCCCGACCGGCGGGAACACCATATATTTT; cdr3_aa: CASSLAPTGGNTIYF
clone_size: few; j_call: TRBJ1-2; v_call: TRBV7-9; d_call: TRBD1; cdr3_nt: TGTGCCAGCAGCCCAACCGGCGGGACAGGTCCCTTCTATGGCTACACCTTC; cdr3_aa: CASSPTGGTGPFYGYTF
clone_size: once; j_call: TRBJ2-5; v_call: TRBV4-1; d_call: TRBD2; cdr3_nt: TGCGCCAGCAGCCAAGCCGGGACTAGCGGGTTTCAGGAGACCCAGTACTTC; cdr3_aa: CASSQAGTSGFQETQYF